This TCR beta chain emerged from a study of cytomegalovirus exposure and HLA in healthy donors. Trimming pared 4 bases from V and 0 bases from J, leaving 13 bases between. The CDR3 contains 15 residues. Germline loops: CDR1 SGHAT, CDR2 FQNNGV. PCR employed 60 Vbeta and 13 Jbeta primers. The assay was immunoSEQ multiplex PCR, and TCRdb's table has in-frame clones only and misses some. This table has over 100,000 clones, roughly 80% appearing once. About this clone itself: No antigen is known for it.

Whole-study results and caveats: Rarity marked most TCR sequences, yet some public TCRs occurred in many donors. Most of the CMV-associated TCR beta chains (in a later analysis) appeared to be HLA-restricted.

This clonotype originated in a man aged 25-45 years in good health and CMV-seropositive. The chain couples TRBV11-2 to TRBJ2-7, with D perhaps matching TRBD1 (5 bases). Sequenced input: PBMCs. The CDR3 loop is CASSSWTLSSYEQYF. CDR3 in DNA: TGTGCCAGCAGCTCCTGGACACTCAGCTCCTACGAGCAGTACTTC. The full variable domain, completed using reference TRBV11-2 and TRBJ2-7, is EAGVAQSPRYKIIEKRQSVAFWCNPISGHATLYWYQQILGQGPKLLIQFQNNGVVDDSQLPKDRFSAERLKGVDSTLKIQPAKLEDSAVYLCASSSWTLSSYEQYFGPGTRLTVT.